This is a list of T cell receptor beta chains from one sample in a study of blood T cell repertoires in COVID-19. Measured with immunoSEQ multiplex PCR; TCRdb has only the in-frame clones, and not every one. The table lists 80,000 to 100,000 clones, around 93% of them singletons. Input material: peripheral blood. The receptors were sampled from a human donor with active COVID-19. The donor label of this sample is uncertain. Both conserved end residues are part of each CDR3.

V gene: TRBV7-2
J gene: TRBJ2-2
CDR3 protein: CASSLVRAGGAGGELFF

V gene: TRBV19
J gene: TRBJ2-3
CDR3 protein: CASRQIPTDTQYF

V gene: TRBV11-1
J gene: TRBJ2-7
CDR3 protein: CASSLERGAAGEQYF

V gene: TRBV5-1
J gene: TRBJ1-4
CDR3 protein: CASSSRDTTTNEKLFF

V gene: TRBV5-6
J gene: TRBJ1-3
CDR3 protein: CASSLGQFENTIYF

V gene: TRBV10-3
J gene: TRBJ2-7
CDR3 protein: CAISVGGEYEQYF

V gene: TRBV10-3
J gene: TRBJ2-7
CDR3 protein: CAISAVEGDSYEQYF

V gene: TRBV6-5
J gene: TRBJ2-7
CDR3 protein: CASRGTGQTYEQYF

V gene: TRBV6-5
J gene: TRBJ1-1
CDR3 protein: CASSRELNTEAFF

V gene: TRBV5-8
J gene: TRBJ2-3
CDR3 protein: CASSPPGLGGGTDTQYF

V gene: TRBV2
J gene: TRBJ2-2
CDR3 protein: CASSVHRAPTGELFF

V gene: TRBV19
J gene: TRBJ2-1
CDR3 protein: CASTTGGSYNEQFF

V gene: TRBV5-1
J gene: TRBJ2-2
CDR3 protein: CASSLEWGAGELFF

V gene: TRBV19
J gene: TRBJ2-2
CDR3 protein: CASSKGASGGSNTGELFF

V gene: TRBV12-3/TRBV12-4
J gene: TRBJ2-5
CDR3 protein: CASGRGRETQYF

V gene: TRBV7-9
J gene: TRBJ1-4
CDR3 protein: CASGHTGGNEKLFF

V gene: TRBV4-1
J gene: TRBJ1-5
CDR3 protein: CASSQEFDRGESNQPQHF

V gene: TRBV5-1
J gene: TRBJ1-4
CDR3 protein: CASSRGGTNEKLFF

V gene: TRBV7-2
J gene: TRBJ1-6
CDR3 protein: CASSSVASGGRSPLHF

V gene: TRBV5-6
J gene: TRBJ2-5
CDR3 protein: CASSLARGMGETQYF